What follows is one TCR beta chain and its context. Its antigen is unknown. The sample belongs to a study of shared clonotypes between healthy human individuals. The germline gives CDR1 MNHNS, CDR2 SASEGT. There are 14 residues in the CDR3. Losses at the gene ends were 2 bases for V and 6 bases for J; bases not matched to a gene: 4. Assay: immunoSEQ multiplex PCR; the TCRdb copy retains only in-frame clones and omits some. The sample comprises some 2,000,000 clones, approximately 95% of which are singletons, and approximately 0.13% rests with the top ten. Regarding the study as a whole: Sequencing depth was predicted to influence how clonotypes are shared among donors.

The chain recombines TRBV6-1 with TRBJ1-2; 9 positions agree with TRBD1. Sample: naive CD4+ T cells sorted from blood. Stated subset: CD45RA+ positively selected. The TCR comes from a man between 18 and 29 years old in good health. The CDR3 bases are TGTGCCAGCAGTGAAAGGACAGGGGAGGATGGCTACACCTTC. Translation gives CASSERTGEDGYTF.